The rows below give T cell receptor beta chains drawn from one sample of a study of PD-L1 blockade in urothelial cancer. Profiling relied on immunoSEQ multiplex PCR, and the TCRdb table lists in-frame clones only, not all of them. Found here are around 66,000 clones, about 81% of them singletons; the top ten hold 1.5% to 2%. The sample here was PBMCs, taken around atezolizumab (anti-PD-L1) treatment. Receptor source: a man in his sixties or seventies with urothelial cancer. Each CDR3 is given with its conserved first and last residue. A D gene is named only where the DNA matches it firmly. Size values are once, few and many counts, or a class for expanded clones, and some rows have none.

v_gene	abundance	j_gene	d_gene	CDR3nt	CDR3aa
TRBV10-2	once	TRBJ1-2	.	TGCGCCAGCAGTGACCAAGGAGATGGCTACACCTTC	CASSDQGDGYTF
TRBV7-9	.	TRBJ2-1	TRBD2	TGTGCCAGCAGCTTAAGTAGCGGGAATTACAATGAGCAGTTCTTC	CASSLSSGNYNEQFF
TRBV7-9	few	TRBJ1-1	TRBD1	TGTGCCAGCAGCTCGGGACAGGGGGCGAGGGGCACTGAAGCTTTCTTT	CASSSGQGARGTEAFF
TRBV7-2	.	TRBJ2-1	TRBD1	TGTGCCAGCAGCTTAGCCGGGACAGGAGTCTACAATGAGCAGTTCTTC	CASSLAGTGVYNEQFF
TRBV29-1	.	TRBJ1-2	.	TGCAGCGTTTCAGGGATAGAGGGCTACACCTTC	CSVSGIEGYTF
TRBV10-2	.	TRBJ1-4	TRBD1	TGCGCCAGCAGTGAAGGGGGCAGGGTCGGGGAAAAACTGTTTTTT	CASSEGGRVGEKLFF
TRBV27	.	TRBJ2-4	TRBD2	TGTGCCAGCAGTTTTGGGACTAGCTTAAACATTCAGTACTTC	CASSFGTSLNIQYF
TRBV5-8	.	TRBJ1-3	.	TGTGCCAGCAGCCTCCTAAACACCATATATTTT	CASSLLNTIYF
TRBV27	.	TRBJ2-2	.	TGTGCCAGCAGCCGGACTGGACCTTCTACCGGGGAGCTGTTTTTT	CASSRTGPSTGELFF
TRBV5-6	.	TRBJ2-1	TRBD2	TGTGCCAGCAGCTTGGGGACTAGCGGGATCTATGAGCAGTTCTTC	CASSLGTSGIYEQFF
TRBV29-1	.	TRBJ1-1	.	TGCAGCGTTGGCCCAGGGATGAACACTGAAGCTTTCTTT	CSVGPGMNTEAFF
TRBV4-3	few	TRBJ2-7	.	TGCGCCAGCAGCCAGGATACAGGGACCTACGAGCAGTACTTC	CASSQDTGTYEQYF
TRBV27	.	TRBJ2-7	TRBD1	TGTGCCAGCGGCCGACAGGGGGTCTACGAGCAGTACTTC	CASGRQGVYEQYF
TRBV11-3	.	TRBJ2-1	TRBD1	TGTGCCAGCAGCTTAGATTCCCGGGACAGGGGTTACAATGAGCAGTTCTTC	CASSLDSRDRGYNEQFF
TRBV19	.	TRBJ2-2	.	TGTGCCAGTAGTATTGCGGGCACCGGGGAGCTGTTTTTT	CASSIAGTGELFF
TRBV25-1	.	TRBJ2-1	TRBD1	TGTGCCAGCAGTGAGGGACAGGGGCGAGACAATGAGCAGTTCTTC	CASSEGQGRDNEQFF
TRBV5-1	once	TRBJ2-7	TRBD1	TGCGCCAGCTTCCTCGGCTCGGGACAGGGGGCCTACGAGCAGTACTTC	CASFLGSGQGAYEQYF
TRBV28	.	TRBJ1-1	.	TGTGCCAGCAGTTTAGCGCGGCGAAAGGCCACGAACACTGAAGCTTTCTTT	CASSLARRKATNTEAFF
TRBV9	few	TRBJ1-2	.	TGTGCCAGCAGCCCTCGAGGGGGCTATGGCTACACCTTC	CASSPRGGYGYTF
TRBV2	few	TRBJ2-1	TRBD2	TGTGCCAGCGGGAGGGCTGGCGGCTCCTACAATGAGCAGTTCTTC	CASGRAGGSYNEQFF
TRBV5-1	.	TRBJ2-3	TRBD2	TGCGCCAGCAGCCTCGGAACTAGCGGGACGGGACGTACGCAGTATTTT	CASSLGTSGTGRTQYF
TRBV7-3	.	TRBJ1-3	TRBD1	TGTGCCAGCAGCCCCGGGGACAGTGCCTCCGGTGGAAACACCATATATTTT	CASSPGDSASGGNTIYF
TRBV2	.	TRBJ1-2	TRBD1	TGTGCCAGCAGATCTACAGGGGGTGTTGGCTACACCTTC	CASRSTGGVGYTF
TRBV13	.	TRBJ1-5	.	TGTGCCAGCAGCATCACACCTAATCAGCCCCAGCATTTT	CASSITPNQPQHF
TRBV9	few	TRBJ2-1	TRBD2	TGTGCCAGCAGTCCACTTGGGACTAGCGCGGAGCAGTTCTTC	CASSPLGTSAEQFF
TRBV19	.	TRBJ2-2	.	TGTGCCAGTAGTAGGACTTTCGGGGATTTTAACACCGGGGAGCTGTTTTTT	CASSRTFGDFNTGELFF
TRBV5-1	.	TRBJ1-1	TRBD1	TGCGCCAGCAGTCCTGACAGGGCCAACACTGAAGCTTTCTTT	CASSPDRANTEAFF
TRBV15	few	TRBJ2-7	.	TGTGCCACCAGCGATTTGGTCCGGAGGGAGCAGTACTTC	CATSDLVRREQYF
TRBV28	once	TRBJ2-1	TRBD1	TGTGCCAGCAGCTGGGTCCCGACAGGGGTGAATGAGCAGTTCTTC	CASSWVPTGVNEQFF
TRBV2	once	TRBJ2-2	TRBD2	TGTGCCAGCGCGGGACTAGCGGATTCCACCGGGGAGCTGTTTTTT	CASAGLADSTGELFF
TRBV5-4	.	TRBJ2-7	.	TGTGCCAGCAGCTTGCTGACAGGCTCCTACGAGCAGTACTTC	CASSLLTGSYEQYF
TRBV29-1	.	TRBJ2-2	TRBD1	TGCAGCGTTGCGGACAGGGGCGGCGGGGAGCTGTTTTTT	CSVADRGGGELFF
TRBV29-1	.	TRBJ2-1	TRBD1	TGCAGCGGGGGACAGGGGGCGTACAATGAGCAGTTCTTC	CSGGQGAYNEQFF
TRBV18	.	TRBJ1-1	.	TGTGCCAGCTCACCAGGATTTCGGGACACTGAAGCTTTCTTT	CASSPGFRDTEAFF
TRBV6-6	.	TRBJ2-5	.	TGTGCCAGCAGTTACCTTTTAGAACCCGGAGAGACCCAGTACTTC	CASSYLLEPGETQYF
TRBV11-3	few	TRBJ2-7	.	TGTGCCAGCAGCCGCATCAAAACAGTGTTCTACGAGCAGTACTTC	CASSRIKTVFYEQYF
TRBV5-6	.	TRBJ2-5	.	TGTGCCAGCAGCTTGGGCCACGGAGAGACCCAGTACTTC	CASSLGHGETQYF
TRBV19	.	TRBJ1-5	.	TGTGCCAGTAGTATACCGGACAGAGATAATCAGCCCCAGCATTTT	CASSIPDRDNQPQHF
TRBV27	once	TRBJ1-1	TRBD1	TGTGCCAGCAGTGTGACAGGGGGTTGGAACACTGAAGCTTTCTTT	CASSVTGGWNTEAFF
TRBV19	once	TRBJ1-3	.	TGTGCCAGTAGTGACTCCTCTGGAAACACCATATATTTT	CASSDSSGNTIYF
TRBV11-2	.	TRBJ1-1	.	TGTGCCAGCAGCCCGCGTCCAAACACTGAAGCTTTCTTT	CASSPRPNTEAFF
TRBV7-8	.	TRBJ2-1	.	TGTGCCAGCAGCTTACAGGAGGGATCGTACTATGAGCAGTTCTTC	CASSLQEGSYYEQFF
TRBV28	.	TRBJ2-7	.	TGTGCCAGCAGTTTACCCGGAGGGTCCTCCTACGAGCAGTACTTC	CASSLPGGSSYEQYF
TRBV19	.	TRBJ2-5	TRBD2	TGTGCCAGTAGTCCGGCGGGAGGACTCCAAGAGACCCAGTACTTC	CASSPAGGLQETQYF
TRBV7-3	.	TRBJ2-5	TRBD1	TGTGCCAGCAGCTCATCACCGGGACAGGGGCCCCAAGAGACCCAGTACTTC	CASSSSPGQGPQETQYF
TRBV7-2	.	TRBJ2-7	.	TGTGCCAGCGTAAGGGGTGAAAGTTCCTACGAGCAGTACTTC	CASVRGESSYEQYF
TRBV14	.	TRBJ2-5	.	TGTGCCAGCAGCCAAGCCTGGAGGGGAAGGGAGACCCAGTACTTC	CASSQAWRGRETQYF
TRBV7-2	.	TRBJ1-2	TRBD1	TGTGCCAGCAGCCATAGAGGGGGGACAGCTTACTATGGCTACACCTTC	CASSHRGGTAYYGYTF
TRBV28	once	TRBJ1-3	.	TGTGCCAGCAGTTTTGGGGGGGGAAACACCATATATTTT	CASSFGGGNTIYF
TRBV9	once	TRBJ1-1	TRBD1	TGTGCCAGCAGCGCACCGACAGGGGGCCTAGTGTACGGTGAAGCTTTCTTT	CASSAPTGGLVYGEAFF
TRBV7-9	.	TRBJ2-1	TRBD2	TGTGCCAGCAGCTTATATGCGGGAGGGTCCTACAATGAGCAGTTCTTC	CASSLYAGGSYNEQFF
TRBV11-1	.	TRBJ2-3	TRBD2	TGTGCCAGCAGCTTGGGAGTAGCGGGAGCATCGTATACGCAGTATTTT	CASSLGVAGASYTQYF
TRBV5-1	.	TRBJ2-6	TRBD2	TGCGCCAGCAGCTTGGAAGGCCCAGGGACTATCTCTGGGGCCAACGTCCTGACTTTC	CASSLEGPGTISGANVLTF
TRBV10-2	.	TRBJ1-5	.	TGCGCCAGCAGTGGGGGGGTGAATCAGCCCCAGCATTTT	CASSGGVNQPQHF
TRBV5-1	.	TRBJ1-4	TRBD1	TGCGCCAGCAGCCCCAGGGGGAGCGGTGAAAAACTGTTTTTT	CASSPRGSGEKLFF
TRBV5-1	.	TRBJ2-3	TRBD1	TGCGCCAGCCGTCGAACAGGGGGCAAGACAGATACGCAGTATTTT	CASRRTGGKTDTQYF
TRBV5-1	.	TRBJ2-3	TRBD2	TGCGCCAGCAGCTCCCAGCGGGAGTTCGGCACAGATACGCAGTATTTT	CASSSQREFGTDTQYF
TRBV6-1	.	TRBJ2-7	TRBD2	TGTGCCAGCAAGGCGGGGGTCAGCTCCTACGAGCAGTACTTC	CASKAGVSSYEQYF
TRBV4-3	.	TRBJ2-1	TRBD2	TGCGCCAGCAGCCATGGGACTAGCGGGAGCAATGAGCAGTTCTTC	CASSHGTSGSNEQFF